One T cell receptor beta chain is described in this entry. The sample comes from a study of technical replicates of blood from a few donors. Measured with immunoSEQ multiplex PCR; TCRdb has only the in-frame clones, and not every one. The profile shows 85,000 to 100,000 clones, roughly 94% of them singletons. This CDR3 contains 16 residues. Germline-derived CDR1 and CDR2 are SGHAT and FQNNGV. Trimming took off 5 bases at V and 1 base at J, with 17 bases between the two ends. This receptor was obtained from a human donor in good health. Sequenced material: T cells isolated from PBMCs. J is TRBJ1-1 and V is TRBV11-2; maybe TRBD1 (5 bases). The CDR3 is CASSPLDSYSNTEAFF. The DNA of the CDR3 is TGTGCCAGCAGCCCCCTTGACAGTTACTCGAACACTGAAGCTTTCTTT. The variable domain in full, completed from reference TRBV11-2 and TRBJ1-1, reads EAGVAQSPRYKIIEKRQSVAFWCNPISGHATLYWYQQILGQGPKLLIQFQNNGVVDDSQLPKDRFSAERLKGVDSTLKIQPAKLEDSAVYLCASSPLDSYSNTEAFFGQGTRLTVV.